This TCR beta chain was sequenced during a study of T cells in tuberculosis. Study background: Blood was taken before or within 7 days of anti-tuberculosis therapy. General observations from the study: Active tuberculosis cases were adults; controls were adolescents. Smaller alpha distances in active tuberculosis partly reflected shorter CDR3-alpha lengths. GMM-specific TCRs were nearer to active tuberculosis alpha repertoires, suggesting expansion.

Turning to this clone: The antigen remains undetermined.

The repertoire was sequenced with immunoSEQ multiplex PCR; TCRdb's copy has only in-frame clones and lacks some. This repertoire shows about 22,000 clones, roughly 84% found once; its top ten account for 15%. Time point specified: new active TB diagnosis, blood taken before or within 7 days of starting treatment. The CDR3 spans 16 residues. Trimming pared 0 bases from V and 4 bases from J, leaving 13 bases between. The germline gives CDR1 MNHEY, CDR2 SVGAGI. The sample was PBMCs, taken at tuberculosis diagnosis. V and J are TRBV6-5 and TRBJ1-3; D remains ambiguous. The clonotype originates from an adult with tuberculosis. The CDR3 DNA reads TGTGCCAGCAGTTACTCGATAGCCAGATACGGAAACACCATATATTTT. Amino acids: CASSYSIARYGNTIYF.